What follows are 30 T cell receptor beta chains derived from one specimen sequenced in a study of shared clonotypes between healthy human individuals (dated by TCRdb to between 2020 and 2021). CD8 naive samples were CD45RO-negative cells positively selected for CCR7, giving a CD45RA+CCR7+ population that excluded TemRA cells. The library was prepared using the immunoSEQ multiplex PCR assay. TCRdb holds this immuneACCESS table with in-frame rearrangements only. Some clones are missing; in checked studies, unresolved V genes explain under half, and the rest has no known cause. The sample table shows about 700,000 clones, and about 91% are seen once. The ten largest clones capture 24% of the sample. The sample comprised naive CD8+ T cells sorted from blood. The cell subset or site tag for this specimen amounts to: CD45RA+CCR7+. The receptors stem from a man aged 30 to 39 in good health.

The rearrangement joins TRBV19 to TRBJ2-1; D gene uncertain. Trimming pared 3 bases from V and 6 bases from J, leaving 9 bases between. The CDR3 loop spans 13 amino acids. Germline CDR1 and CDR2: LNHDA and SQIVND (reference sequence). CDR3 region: CASSMNYPNEQFF. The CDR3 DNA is TGTGCCAGTAGTATGAACTACCCCAATGAGCAGTTCTTC.

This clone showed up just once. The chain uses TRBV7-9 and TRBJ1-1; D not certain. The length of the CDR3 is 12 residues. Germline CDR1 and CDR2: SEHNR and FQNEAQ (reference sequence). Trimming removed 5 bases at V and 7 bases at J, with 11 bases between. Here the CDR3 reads CASSTDGVEAFF. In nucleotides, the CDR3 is TGTGCCAGCAGCACAGACGGAGTTGAAGCTTTCTTT.

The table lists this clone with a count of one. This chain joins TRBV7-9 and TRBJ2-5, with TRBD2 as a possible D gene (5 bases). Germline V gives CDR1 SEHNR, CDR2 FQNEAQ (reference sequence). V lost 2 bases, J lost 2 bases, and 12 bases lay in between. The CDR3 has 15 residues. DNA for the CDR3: TGTGCCAGCAGCTTAATAACGGGATCACAAGAGACCCAGTACTTC. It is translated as CASSLITGSQETQYF.

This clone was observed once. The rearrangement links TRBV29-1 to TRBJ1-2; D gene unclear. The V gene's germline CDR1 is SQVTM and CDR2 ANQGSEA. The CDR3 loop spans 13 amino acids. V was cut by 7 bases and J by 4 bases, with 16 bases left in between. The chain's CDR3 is CSALDGISYGYTF. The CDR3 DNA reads TGCAGCGCCCTGGACGGAATCTCCTATGGCTACACCTTC.

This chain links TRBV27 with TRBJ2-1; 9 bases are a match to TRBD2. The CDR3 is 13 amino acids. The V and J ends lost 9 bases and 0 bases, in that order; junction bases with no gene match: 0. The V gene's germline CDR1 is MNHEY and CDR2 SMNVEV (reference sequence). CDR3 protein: CASSGSSYNEQFF. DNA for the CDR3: TGTGCCAGTAGCGGGAGCTCCTACAATGAGCAGTTCTTC.

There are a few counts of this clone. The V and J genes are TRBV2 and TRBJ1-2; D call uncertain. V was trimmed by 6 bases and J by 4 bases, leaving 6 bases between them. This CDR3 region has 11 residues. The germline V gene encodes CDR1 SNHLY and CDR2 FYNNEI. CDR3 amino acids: CASSPSYGYTF. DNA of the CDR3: TGTGCCAGCAGCCCTTCCTATGGCTACACCTTC.

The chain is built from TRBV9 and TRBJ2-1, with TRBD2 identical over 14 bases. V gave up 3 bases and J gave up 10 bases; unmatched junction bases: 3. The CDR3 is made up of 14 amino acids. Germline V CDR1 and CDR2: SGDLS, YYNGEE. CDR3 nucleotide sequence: TGTGCCAGCAGCGCCGGACTAGCGGGAGGAGAGCAGTTCTTC. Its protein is CASSAGLAGGEQFF.

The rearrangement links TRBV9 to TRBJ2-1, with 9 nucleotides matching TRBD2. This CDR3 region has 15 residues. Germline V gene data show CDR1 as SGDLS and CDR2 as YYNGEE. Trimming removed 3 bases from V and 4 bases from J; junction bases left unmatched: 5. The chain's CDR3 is CASSDGTSRYNEQFF. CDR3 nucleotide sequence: TGTGCCAGCAGCGACGGGACTAGCCGATACAATGAGCAGTTCTTC.

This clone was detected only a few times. The CDR3 reads CASSIRQGKGYGYTF. CDR3 DNA: TGTGCCAGCAGTATCAGACAGGGGAAGGGCTATGGCTACACCTTC. The chain has TRBV27 and TRBJ1-2; 8 nucleotides line up with TRBD1. This CDR3 has 15 amino acids. Germline values: CDR1 MNHEY, CDR2 SMNVEV (reference sequence). V gave up 5 bases and J gave up 4 bases; unmatched junction bases: 9.

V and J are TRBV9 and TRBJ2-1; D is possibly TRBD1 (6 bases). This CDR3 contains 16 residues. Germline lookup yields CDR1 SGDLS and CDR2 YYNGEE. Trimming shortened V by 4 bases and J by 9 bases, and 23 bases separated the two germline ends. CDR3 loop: CASSLSTGYSGGEQFF. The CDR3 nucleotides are TGTGCCAGCAGCCTCTCGACAGGTTATTCTGGAGGTGAGCAGTTCTTC.

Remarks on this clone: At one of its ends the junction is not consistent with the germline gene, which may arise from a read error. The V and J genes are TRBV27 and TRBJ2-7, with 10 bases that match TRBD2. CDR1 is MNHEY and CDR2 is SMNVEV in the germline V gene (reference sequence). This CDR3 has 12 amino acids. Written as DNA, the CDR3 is TGTGCCGGCAGAGGACTAGCGGTCGAGCAGTACTTC. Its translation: CAGRGLAVEQYF.

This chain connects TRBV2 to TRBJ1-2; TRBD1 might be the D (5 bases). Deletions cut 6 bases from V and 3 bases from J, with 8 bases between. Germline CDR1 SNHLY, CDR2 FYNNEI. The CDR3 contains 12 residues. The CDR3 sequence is CASRGVYYGYTF. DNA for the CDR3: TGTGCCAGCAGGGGGGTCTACTATGGCTACACCTTC.

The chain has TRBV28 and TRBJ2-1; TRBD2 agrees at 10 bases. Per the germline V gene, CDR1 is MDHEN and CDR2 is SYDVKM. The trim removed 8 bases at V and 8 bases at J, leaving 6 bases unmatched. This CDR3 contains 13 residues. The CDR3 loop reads CASEREGFDEQFF. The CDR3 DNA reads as TGTGCCAGCGAGCGGGAGGGCTTCGATGAGCAGTTCTTC.

CDR3 in amino acids: CASSLEGRENEQFF. CDR3 nucleotides: TGTGCCAGCAGCTTAGAAGGCAGGGAGAATGAGCAGTTCTTC. The chain recombines TRBV7-9 with TRBJ2-1; D possibly uses TRBD1 or TRBD2 (5 bases each). The V end lost 1 base, the J end lost 7 bases, and 11 bases lay between the germline ends. CDR3 size: 14 residues. CDR1 is SEHNR, CDR2 FQNEAQ, per germline (reference sequence).

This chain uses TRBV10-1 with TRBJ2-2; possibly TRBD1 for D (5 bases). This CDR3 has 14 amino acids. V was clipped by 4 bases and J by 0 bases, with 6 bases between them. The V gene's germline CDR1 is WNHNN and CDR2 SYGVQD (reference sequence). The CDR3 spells CASSGTPNTGELFF. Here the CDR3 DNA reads TGCGCCAGCAGTGGGACACCGAACACCGGGGAGCTGTTTTTT.

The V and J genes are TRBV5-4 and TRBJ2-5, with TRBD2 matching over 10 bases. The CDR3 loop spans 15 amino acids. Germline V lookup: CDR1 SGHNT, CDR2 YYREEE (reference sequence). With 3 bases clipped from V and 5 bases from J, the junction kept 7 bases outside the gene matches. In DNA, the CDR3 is TGTGCCAGCAGCTCGGTGGCTAGCGGGGGTGAGACCCAGTACTTC. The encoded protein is CASSSVASGGETQYF.

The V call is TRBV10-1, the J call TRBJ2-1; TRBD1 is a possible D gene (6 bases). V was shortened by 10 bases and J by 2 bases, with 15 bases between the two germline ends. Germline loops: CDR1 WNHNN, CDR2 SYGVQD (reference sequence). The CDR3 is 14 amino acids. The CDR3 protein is CAISDGQTYNEQFF. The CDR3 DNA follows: TGCGCCATCTCCGACGGACAGACCTACAATGAGCAGTTCTTC.

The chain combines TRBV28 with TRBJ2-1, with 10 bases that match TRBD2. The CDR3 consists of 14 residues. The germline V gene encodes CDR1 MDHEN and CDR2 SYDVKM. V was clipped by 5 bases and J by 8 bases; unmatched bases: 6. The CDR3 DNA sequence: TGTGCCAGCAGTCCCCAAGGGACTAGCGATGAGCAGTTCTTC. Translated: CASSPQGTSDEQFF.

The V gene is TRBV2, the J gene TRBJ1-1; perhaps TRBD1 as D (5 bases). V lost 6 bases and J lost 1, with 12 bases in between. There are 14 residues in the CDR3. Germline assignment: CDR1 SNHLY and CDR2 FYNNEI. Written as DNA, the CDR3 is TGTGCCAGCAGCGCCGGGACTGGGAACACTGAAGCTTTCTTT. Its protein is CASSAGTGNTEAFF. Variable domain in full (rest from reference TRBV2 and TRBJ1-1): EPEVTQTPSHQVTQMGQEVILRCVPISNHLYFYWYRQILGQKVEFLVSFYNNEISEKSEIFDDQFSVERPDGSNFTLKIRSTKLEDSAMYFCASSAGTGNTEAFFGQGTRLTVV.

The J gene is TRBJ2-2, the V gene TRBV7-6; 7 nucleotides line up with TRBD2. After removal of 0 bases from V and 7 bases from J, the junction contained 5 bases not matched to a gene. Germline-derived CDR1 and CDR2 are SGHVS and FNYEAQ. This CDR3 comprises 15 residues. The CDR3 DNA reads TGTGCCAGCAGCTTAGCGTCCGGGGGGAACGGGGAGCTGTTTTTT. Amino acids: CASSLASGGNGELFF.

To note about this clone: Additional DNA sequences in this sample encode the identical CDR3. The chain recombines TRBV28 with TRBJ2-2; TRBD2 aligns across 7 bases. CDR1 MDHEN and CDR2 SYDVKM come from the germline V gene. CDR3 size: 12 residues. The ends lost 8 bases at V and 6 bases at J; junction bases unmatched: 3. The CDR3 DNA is TGTGCCAGCCGTGGGGGGGCCGGGGAGCTGTTTTTT. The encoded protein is CASRGGAGELFF.

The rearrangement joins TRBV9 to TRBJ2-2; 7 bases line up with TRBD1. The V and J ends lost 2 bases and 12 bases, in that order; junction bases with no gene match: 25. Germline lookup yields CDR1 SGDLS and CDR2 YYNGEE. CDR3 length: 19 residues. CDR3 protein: CASSVDSTITGTVKRKLFF. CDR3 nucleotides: TGTGCCAGCAGCGTCGACTCAACCATTACCGGGACAGTGAAGAGGAAGCTGTTTTTT. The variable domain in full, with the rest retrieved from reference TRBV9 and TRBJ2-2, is DSGVTQTPKHLITATGQRVTLRCSPRSGDLSVYWYQQSLDQGLQFLIQYYNGEERAKGNILERFSAQQFPDLHSELNLSSLELGDSALYFCASSVDSTITGTVKRKLFFGEGSRLTVL.

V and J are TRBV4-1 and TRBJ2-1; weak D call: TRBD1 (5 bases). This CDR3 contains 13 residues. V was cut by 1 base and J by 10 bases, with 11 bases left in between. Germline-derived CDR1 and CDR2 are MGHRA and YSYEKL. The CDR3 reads CASSQAVGREQFF. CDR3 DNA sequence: TGCGCCAGCAGCCAAGCGGTGGGGCGGGAGCAGTTCTTC.

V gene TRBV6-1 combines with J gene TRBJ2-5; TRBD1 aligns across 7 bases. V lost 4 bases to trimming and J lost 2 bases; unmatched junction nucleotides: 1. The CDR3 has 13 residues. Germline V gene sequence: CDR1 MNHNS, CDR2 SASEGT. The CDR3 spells CASSVGQQETQYF. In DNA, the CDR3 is TGTGCCAGCAGTGTGGGACAGCAAGAGACCCAGTACTTC.

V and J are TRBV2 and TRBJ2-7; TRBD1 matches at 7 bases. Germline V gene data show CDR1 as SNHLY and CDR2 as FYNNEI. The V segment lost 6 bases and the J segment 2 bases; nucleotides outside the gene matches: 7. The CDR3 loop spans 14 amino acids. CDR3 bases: TGTGCCAGCAGGAACCGGGACAGCCCCTACGAGCAGTACTTC. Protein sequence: CASRNRDSPYEQYF. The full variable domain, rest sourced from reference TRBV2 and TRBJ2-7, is EPEVTQTPSHQVTQMGQEVILRCVPISNHLYFYWYRQILGQKVEFLVSFYNNEISEKSEIFDDQFSVERPDGSNFTLKIRSTKLEDSAMYFCASRNRDSPYEQYFGPGTRLTVT.

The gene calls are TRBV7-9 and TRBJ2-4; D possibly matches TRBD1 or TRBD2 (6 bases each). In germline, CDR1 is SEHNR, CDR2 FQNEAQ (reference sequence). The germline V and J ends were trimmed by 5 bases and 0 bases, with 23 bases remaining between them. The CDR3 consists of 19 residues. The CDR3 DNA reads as TGTGCCAGCAGCAAGGCGACCGGGGGCGAGACTTTAGCCAAAAACATTCAGTACTTC. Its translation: CASSKATGGETLAKNIQYF.

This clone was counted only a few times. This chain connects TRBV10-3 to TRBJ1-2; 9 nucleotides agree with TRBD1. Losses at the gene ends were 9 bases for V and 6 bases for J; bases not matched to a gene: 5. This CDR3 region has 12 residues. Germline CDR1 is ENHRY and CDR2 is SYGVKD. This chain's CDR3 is CAIDRGVDGYTF. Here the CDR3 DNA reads TGTGCCATTGACAGGGGGGTCGATGGCTACACCTTC.

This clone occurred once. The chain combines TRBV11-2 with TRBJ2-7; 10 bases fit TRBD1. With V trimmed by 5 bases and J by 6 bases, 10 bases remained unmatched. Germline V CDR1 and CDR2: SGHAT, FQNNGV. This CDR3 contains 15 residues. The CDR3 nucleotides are TGTGCCAGCAGCCCCCGACAGGGGGCGATGGTCGAGCAGTACTTC. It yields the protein CASSPRQGAMVEQYF.

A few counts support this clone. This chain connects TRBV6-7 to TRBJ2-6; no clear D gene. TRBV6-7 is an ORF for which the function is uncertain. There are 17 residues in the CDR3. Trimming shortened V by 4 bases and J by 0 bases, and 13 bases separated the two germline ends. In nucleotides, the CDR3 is TGTGCCAGCAGTTCCATAAGAATGAACTCTGGGGCCAACGTCCTGACTTTC. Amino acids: CASSSIRMNSGANVLTF.

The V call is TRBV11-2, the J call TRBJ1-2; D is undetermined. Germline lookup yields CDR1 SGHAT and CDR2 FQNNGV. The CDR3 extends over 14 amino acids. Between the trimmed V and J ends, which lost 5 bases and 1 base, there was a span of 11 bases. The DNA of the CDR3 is TGTGCCAGCAGCCCGTGGGGATTTAACTATGGCTACACCTTC. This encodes CASSPWGFNYGYTF. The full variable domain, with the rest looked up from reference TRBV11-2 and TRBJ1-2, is EAGVAQSPRYKIIEKRQSVAFWCNPISGHATLYWYQQILGQGPKLLIQFQNNGVVDDSQLPKDRFSAERLKGVDSTLKIQPAKLEDSAVYLCASSPWGFNYGYTFGSGTRLTVV.